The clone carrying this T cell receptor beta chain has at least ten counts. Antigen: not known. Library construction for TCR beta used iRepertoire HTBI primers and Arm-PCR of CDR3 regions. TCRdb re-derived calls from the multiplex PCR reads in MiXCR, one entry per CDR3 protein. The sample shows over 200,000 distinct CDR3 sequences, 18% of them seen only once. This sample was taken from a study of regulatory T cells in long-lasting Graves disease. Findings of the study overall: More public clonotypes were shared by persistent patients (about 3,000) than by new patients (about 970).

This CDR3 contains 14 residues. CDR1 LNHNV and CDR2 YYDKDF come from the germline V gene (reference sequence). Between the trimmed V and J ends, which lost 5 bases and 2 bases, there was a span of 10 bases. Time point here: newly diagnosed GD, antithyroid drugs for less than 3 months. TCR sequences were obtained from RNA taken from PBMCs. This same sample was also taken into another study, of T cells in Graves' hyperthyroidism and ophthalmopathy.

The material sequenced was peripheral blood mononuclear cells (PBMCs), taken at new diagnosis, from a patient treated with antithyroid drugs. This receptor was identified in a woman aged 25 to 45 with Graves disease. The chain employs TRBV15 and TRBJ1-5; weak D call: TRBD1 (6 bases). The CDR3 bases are TGTGCCACCAGCCTCCACAGGGGCAATCAGCCCCAGCATTTT. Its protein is CATSLHRGNQPQHF.